A selection of T cell receptor beta chains follows, all from one sample in a study of T-cell memory formation after mild COVID-19. TCRdb recomputed calls from the 5' RACE reads with MiXCR, one row per CDR3 protein. Of 140,000 or so distinct CDR3 sequences in the sample, more than 13% were seen once. Sequenced sample: PBMCs or a T cell subset sorted from them (not recorded which). These receptors all stem from an adult woman who had mild COVID-19 (a few samples of this study predate the infection). Cell type and time point are not known. Both conserved end residues are part of each CDR3. Each record gives: J gene, V gene, CDR3 protein.

J gene: TRBJ1-1
V gene: TRBV12-3/TRBV12-4
CDR3 protein: CASGTEGTTGDPEAFF

J gene: TRBJ2-1
V gene: TRBV30
CDR3 protein: CAWIPGWVGEQFF

J gene: TRBJ2-7
V gene: TRBV7-3
CDR3 protein: CASSWGQGVGEQYF

J gene: TRBJ1-1
V gene: TRBV9
CDR3 protein: CASNLEDLEAFF

J gene: TRBJ1-2
V gene: TRBV12-3/TRBV12-4
CDR3 protein: CASTTSGGAVGYTF

J gene: TRBJ2-2
V gene: TRBV6-2/TRBV6-3
CDR3 protein: CASRGFSGMNTGELFF

J gene: TRBJ2-1
V gene: TRBV5-5
CDR3 protein: CASSLEAAAEQFF

J gene: TRBJ2-3
V gene: TRBV27
CDR3 protein: CASSLSFSGGVDTQYF

J gene: TRBJ1-2
V gene: TRBV4-1
CDR3 protein: CASSQATGQSYGYTF

J gene: TRBJ2-1
V gene: TRBV7-2
CDR3 protein: CASSLEHGWYEQFF